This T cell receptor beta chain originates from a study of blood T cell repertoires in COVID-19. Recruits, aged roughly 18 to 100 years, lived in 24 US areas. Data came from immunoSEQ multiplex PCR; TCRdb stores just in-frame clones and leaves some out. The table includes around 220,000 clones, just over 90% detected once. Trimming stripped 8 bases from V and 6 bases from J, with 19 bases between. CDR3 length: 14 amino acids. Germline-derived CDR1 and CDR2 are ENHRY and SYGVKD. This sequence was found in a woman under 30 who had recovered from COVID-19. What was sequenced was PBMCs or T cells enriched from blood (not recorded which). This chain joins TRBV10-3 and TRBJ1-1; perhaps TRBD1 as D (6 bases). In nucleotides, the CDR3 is TGTGCCATCTCAACCCCGGGGGGCCAACCTGAAGCTTTCTTT. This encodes CAISTPGGQPEAFF.